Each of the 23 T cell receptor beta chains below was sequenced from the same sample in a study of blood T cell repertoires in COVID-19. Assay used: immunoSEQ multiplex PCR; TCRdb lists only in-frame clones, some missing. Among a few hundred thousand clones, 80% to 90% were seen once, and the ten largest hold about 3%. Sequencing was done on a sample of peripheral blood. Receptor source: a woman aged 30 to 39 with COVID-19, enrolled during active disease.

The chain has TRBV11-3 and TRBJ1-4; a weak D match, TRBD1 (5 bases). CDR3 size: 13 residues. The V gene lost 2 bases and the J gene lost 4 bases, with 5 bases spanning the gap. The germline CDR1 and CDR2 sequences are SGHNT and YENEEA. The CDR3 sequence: CASSLQGNEKLFF. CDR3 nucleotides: TGTGCCAGCAGCTTACAGGGTAATGAAAAACTGTTTTTT.

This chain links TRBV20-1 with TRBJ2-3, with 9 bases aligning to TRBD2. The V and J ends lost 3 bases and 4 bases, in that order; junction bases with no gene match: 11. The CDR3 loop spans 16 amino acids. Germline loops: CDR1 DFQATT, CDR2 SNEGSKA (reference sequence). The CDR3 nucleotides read TGCAGTGCTAGTTTTCTAGCGGGGCCATCGCCAGATACGCAGTATTTT. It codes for CSASFLAGPSPDTQYF.

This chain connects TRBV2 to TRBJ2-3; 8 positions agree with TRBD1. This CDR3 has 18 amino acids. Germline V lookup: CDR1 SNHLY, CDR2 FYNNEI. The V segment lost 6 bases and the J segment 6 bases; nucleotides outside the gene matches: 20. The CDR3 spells CASRNTPGQGAPLDTQYF. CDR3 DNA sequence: TGTGCCAGCAGGAATACCCCAGGGCAGGGGGCCCCCTTGGATACGCAGTATTTT.

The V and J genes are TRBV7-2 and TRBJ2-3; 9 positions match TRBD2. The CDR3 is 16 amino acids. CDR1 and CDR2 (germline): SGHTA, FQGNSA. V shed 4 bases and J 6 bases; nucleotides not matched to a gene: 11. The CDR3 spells CASSSGASGTRDTQYF. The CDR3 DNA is TGTGCCAGCAGCTCAGGCGCTAGCGGGACTCGGGATACGCAGTATTTT.

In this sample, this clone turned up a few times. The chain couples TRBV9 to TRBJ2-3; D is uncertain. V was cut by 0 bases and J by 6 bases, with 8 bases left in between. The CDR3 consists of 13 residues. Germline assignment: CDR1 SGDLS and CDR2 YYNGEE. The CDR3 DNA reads TGTGCCAGCAGCGTAGTGGAGAGGGATACGCAGTATTTT. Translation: CASSVVERDTQYF.

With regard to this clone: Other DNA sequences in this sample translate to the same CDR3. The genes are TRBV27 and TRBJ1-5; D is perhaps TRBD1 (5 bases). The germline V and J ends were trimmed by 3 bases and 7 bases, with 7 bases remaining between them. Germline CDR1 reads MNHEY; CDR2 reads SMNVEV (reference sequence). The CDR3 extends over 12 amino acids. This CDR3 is CASSFQGQPQHF. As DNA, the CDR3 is TGTGCCAGCAGTTTCCAGGGACAGCCCCAGCATTTT.

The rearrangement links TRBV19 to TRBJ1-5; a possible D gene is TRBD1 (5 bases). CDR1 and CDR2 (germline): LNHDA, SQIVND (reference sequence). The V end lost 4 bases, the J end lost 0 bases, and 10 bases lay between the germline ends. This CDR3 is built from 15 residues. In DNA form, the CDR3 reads TGTGCCAGTAGTACAGGGCCCTATAGCAATCAGCCCCAGCATTTT. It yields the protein CASSTGPYSNQPQHF.

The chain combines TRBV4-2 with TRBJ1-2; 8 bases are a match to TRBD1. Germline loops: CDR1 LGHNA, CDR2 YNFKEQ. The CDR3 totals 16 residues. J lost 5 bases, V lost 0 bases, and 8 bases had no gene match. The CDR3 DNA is TGTGCCAGCAGCCAAGAGTGGTTAACAGGGGGGTATGGCTACACCTTC. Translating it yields CASSQEWLTGGYGYTF.

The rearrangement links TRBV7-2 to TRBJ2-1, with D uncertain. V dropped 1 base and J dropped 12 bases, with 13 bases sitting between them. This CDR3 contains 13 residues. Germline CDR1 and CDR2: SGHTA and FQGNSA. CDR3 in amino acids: CASSLDQATGQFF. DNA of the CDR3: TGTGCCAGCAGCTTAGATCAGGCCACCGGGCAGTTCTTC.

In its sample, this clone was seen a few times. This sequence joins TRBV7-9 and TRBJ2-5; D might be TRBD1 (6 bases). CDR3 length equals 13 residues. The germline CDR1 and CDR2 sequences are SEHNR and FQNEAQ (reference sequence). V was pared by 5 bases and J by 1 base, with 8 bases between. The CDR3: CASSRDTQETQYF. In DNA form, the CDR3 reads TGTGCCAGCAGCAGGGACACCCAAGAGACCCAGTACTTC.

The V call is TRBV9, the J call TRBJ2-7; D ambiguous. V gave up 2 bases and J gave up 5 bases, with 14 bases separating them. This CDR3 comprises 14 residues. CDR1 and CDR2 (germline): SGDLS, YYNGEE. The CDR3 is CASSVISRWDEQYV. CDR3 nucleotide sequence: TGTGCCAGCAGCGTTATAAGCAGGTGGGACGAGCAGTACGTC.

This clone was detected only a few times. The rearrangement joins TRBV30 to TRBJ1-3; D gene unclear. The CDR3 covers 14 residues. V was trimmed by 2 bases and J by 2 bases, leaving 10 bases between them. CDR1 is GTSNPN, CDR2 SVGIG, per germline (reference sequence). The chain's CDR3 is CAWSLAGPGNTIYF. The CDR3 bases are TGTGCCTGGAGTCTAGCCGGGCCTGGAAACACCATATATTTT.

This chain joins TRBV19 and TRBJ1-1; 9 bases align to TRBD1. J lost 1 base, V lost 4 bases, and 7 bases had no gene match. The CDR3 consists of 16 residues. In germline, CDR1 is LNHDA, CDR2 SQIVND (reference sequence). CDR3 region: CASSTLQGAGNTEAFF. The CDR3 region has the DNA TGTGCCAGTAGTACCCTACAGGGGGCGGGGAACACTGAAGCTTTCTTT.

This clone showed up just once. In DNA, the CDR3 is TGTGCCAGCAGTTTCCGGGCTAGCGGGGGGAAATACAATGAGCAGTTCTTC. Translated: CASSFRASGGKYNEQFF. J is TRBJ2-1 and V is TRBV27, with TRBD2 matching over 11 bases. Germline CDR1 reads MNHEY; CDR2 reads SMNVEV (reference sequence). The CDR3 length is 17 residues. The V gene end was trimmed by 3 bases and the J gene end by 4 bases; junction bases not matched to a gene: 8.

CDR3 bases: TGTGCCAGCAGCTTTGATGGGAGGAGGAGAGAGACCCAGTACTTC. Protein: CASSFDGRRRETQYF. The chain links TRBV5-6 to TRBJ2-5, with a possible D match to TRBD2 (6 bases). The CDR3 extends over 15 amino acids. Germline assignment: CDR1 SGHDT and CDR2 YYEEEE. V lost 2 bases and J lost 4, with 15 bases in between.

In DNA, the CDR3 is TGTGCCAGCAGCCCCCCGGCGGGTTCTGGGGCCAACGTCCTGACTTTC. Translating gives CASSPPAGSGANVLTF. The V and J genes are TRBV7-9 and TRBJ2-6; D possibly corresponds to TRBD2 (5 bases). V was shortened by 5 bases and J by 1 base, with 12 bases between the two germline ends. Germline CDR1 SEHNR, CDR2 FQNEAQ (reference sequence). The length of the CDR3 is 16 residues.

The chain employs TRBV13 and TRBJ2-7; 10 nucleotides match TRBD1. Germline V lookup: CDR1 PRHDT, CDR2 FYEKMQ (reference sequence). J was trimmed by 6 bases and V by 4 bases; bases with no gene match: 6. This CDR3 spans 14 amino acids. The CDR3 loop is CASSWDRGTGEQYV. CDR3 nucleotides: TGTGCCAGCAGCTGGGACAGGGGTACGGGCGAGCAGTACGTC.

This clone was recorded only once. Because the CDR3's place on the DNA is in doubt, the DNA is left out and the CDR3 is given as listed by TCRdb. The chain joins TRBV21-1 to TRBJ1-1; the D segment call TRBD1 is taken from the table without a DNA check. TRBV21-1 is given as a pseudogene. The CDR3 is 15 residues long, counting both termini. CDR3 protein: CASSKVGTGSTEAFF.

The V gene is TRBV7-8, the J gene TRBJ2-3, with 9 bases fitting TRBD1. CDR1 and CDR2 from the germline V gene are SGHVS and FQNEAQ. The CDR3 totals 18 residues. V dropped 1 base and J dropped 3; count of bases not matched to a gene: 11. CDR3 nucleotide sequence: TGTGCCAGCAGCTTAGACTCCCCACAGGGGGCTGGGACAGATACGCAGTATTTT. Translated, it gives CASSLDSPQGAGTDTQYF.

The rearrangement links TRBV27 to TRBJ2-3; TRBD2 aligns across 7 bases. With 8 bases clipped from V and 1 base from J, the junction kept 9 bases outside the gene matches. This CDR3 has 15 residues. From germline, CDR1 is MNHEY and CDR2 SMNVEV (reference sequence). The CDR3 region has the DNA TGTGCCAGCCATAAAGCGGGAACCGGCACAGATACGCAGTATTTT. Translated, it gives CASHKAGTGTDTQYF.

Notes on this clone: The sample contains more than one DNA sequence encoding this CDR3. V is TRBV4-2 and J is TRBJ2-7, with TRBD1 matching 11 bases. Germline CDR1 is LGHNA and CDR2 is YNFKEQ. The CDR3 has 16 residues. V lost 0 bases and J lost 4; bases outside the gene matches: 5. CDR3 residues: CASSQDPGTGGYEQYF. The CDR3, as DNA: TGTGCCAGCAGCCAAGATCCCGGGACAGGGGGTTACGAGCAGTACTTC.

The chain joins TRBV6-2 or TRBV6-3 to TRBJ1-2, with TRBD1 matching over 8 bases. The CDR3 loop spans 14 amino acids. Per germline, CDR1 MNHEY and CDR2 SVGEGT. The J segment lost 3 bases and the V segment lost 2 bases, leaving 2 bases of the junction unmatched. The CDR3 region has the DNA TGTGCCAGCAGTTACCAGGGGGCCGACTATGGCTACACCTTC. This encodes CASSYQGADYGYTF.

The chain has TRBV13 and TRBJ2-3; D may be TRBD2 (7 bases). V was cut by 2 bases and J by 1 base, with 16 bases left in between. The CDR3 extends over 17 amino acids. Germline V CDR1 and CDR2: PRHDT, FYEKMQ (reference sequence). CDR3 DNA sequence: TGTGCCAGCAGCTTAAGGGGGGGTTGGACGCGCACAGATACGCAGTATTTT. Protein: CASSLRGGWTRTDTQYF. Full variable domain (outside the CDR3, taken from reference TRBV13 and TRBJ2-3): AAGVIQSPRHLIKEKRETATLKCYPIPRHDTVYWYQQGPGQDPQFLISFYEKMQSDKGSIPDRFSAQQFSDYHSELNMSSLELGDSALYFCASSLRGGWTRTDTQYFGPGTRLTVL.